This TCR beta chain is from a study of T cell responses to AZD1222 COVID-19 vaccine. General study findings and limits: Spike-specific TCR breadth rose after two AZD1222 doses, and depth rose as well. Unmutated variant regions are reportedly the target of nearly half of TCRs that are spike-specific.

A word on this clone: Its antigen remains unknown.

Here immunoSEQ multiplex PCR was the method, and the copy in TCRdb shows in-frame clones only, minus some. The sample has 90,000 to 150,000 clones; over 85% are singletons. Unmatched junction bases numbered 5, after V lost 0 bases and J lost 5 bases. This CDR3 has 15 amino acids. Germline values: CDR1 SGHRS, CDR2 YFSETQ. This TCR was recovered from an adult in good health. This chain links TRBV5-1 with TRBJ2-1; 7 bases are shared with TRBD2. Source: peripheral blood, taken on day 0 of AZD1222 vaccination. CDR3 nucleotides: TGCGCCAGCAGCTTGGGCGCTAGCGGAAACAATGAGCAGTTCTTC. It codes for CASSLGASGNNEQFF.